Described below is a single T cell receptor beta chain sequence and its context. This clone was picked up one time. The antigen this receptor binds is unknown. Within one base of it there is no much larger clone, and no base qualities were kept. This entry comes from a study of shared clonotypes between healthy human individuals (dated by TCRdb to about 2020). General notes on the study: The cohort included a few men and two women between 18 and 49 years of age. To increase sequencing depth and limit assay-specific biases, different laboratories used diverse techniques to prepare libraries and sequence TCR repertoires. Between about 0.8 and 9 billion PBMCs per donor were obtained by leukapheresis. For each donor, CD4 naive and CD4 memory were each run on three plates, CD8 naive on two plates, and CD8 memory on one plate. The study deeply sequenced blood TCR repertoires of about 5 healthy adults to estimate repertoire size and the extent of clonotype sharing between individuals.

Using the deep immunoSEQ assay, multiplex PCR amplified TCR CDR3 regions from genomic DNA. Extracted genomic DNA from each cell subset was distributed evenly across all wells of several immunoSEQ 96-well plates, and each plate was treated as a replicate. Each replicate PCR for sorted subsets received 200 ng genomic DNA, equal to about 30,000 T cell genomes. The purified libraries were quantified using a Qubit 3.0 fluorometer, sized with a Bioanalyzer 2100, and then quantified again using the KAPA Library Quantification kit. A separate single-read 150-cycle Illumina NextSeq 550 flow cell was used to sequence each immunoSEQ 96-well plate. Processing in the source paper ran as follows. The immunoSEQ output contained only junctional sequences without quality scores, so filtering could not match that applied to full-length reads. To assign V/J genes and CDR3, sequences were annotated using PyIR, a Python wrapper for IgBLAST v1.9, with IMGT germline references. Reads were filtered out if the reads had weak V/J assignments (E-value above 1e-6), no CDR3, stop codons, out-of-frame junctions, or ambiguous translated residues. V3J clonotypes were defined as sequences sharing an identical inferred V gene, J gene, and CDR3 amino acid sequence. The percentage overlap between two repertoires was calculated by dividing the number of shared unique clonotypes by the size of the smaller repertoire. RTK rarefaction, the Chao1 estimator, and Recon v2.1 estimates of unobserved clonotypes were used to assess repertoire richness. Generation probabilities were computed with OLGA for all TCRbeta clonotypes obtained by the gDNA method from a handful of donors. The table was pulled from immuneACCESS by TCRdb, which kept in-frame rearrangements only. Such tables lose some clones; where checked, under half of the loss comes from unresolved V genes, and the rest has no known cause. That table gives V, J and clone size, and the DNA gave D and trimming. Here the sample has 800,000 to 950,000 clones; 96% occur a single time. Less than 0.25% of the sample belongs to the ten largest clones.

The CDR3 runs 16 amino acids, cysteine and phenylalanine included. Only CDR3 DNA remains: 48 bases, in frame from the first base. Taken from the germline V gene (reference sequence), the CDR1 and CDR2 loops are MNHEY and SMNVEV. V is shortened by 5 bases, J by 2 bases, and the region joining them spans 19 bases. CD8 naive samples were obtained by positive selection for CCR7 among CD45RO-negative cells, yielding a CD45RA+CCR7+ population from which TemRA cells were excluded. The donors were healthy, HIV-negative adults who had no recently reported acute infections or vaccinations. All donors were Caucasian adults living in Nashville, Tennessee, USA. Blood was obtained by leukapheresis, after which PBMCs were separated by Ficoll-Histopaque density gradient centrifugation and cryopreserved in liquid nitrogen vapor phase. Analytical flow cytometry was used to check the purity and quantity of every magnetically sorted T cell population. From each sorted fraction, genomic DNA was isolated and quantified by UV absorbance on a Nanodrop 2000c.

On the study overall, not on this receptor specifically: Pairwise subsampling indicated that sequencing depth was expected to affect the degree of clonotype sharing among donors. Only blood was sampled, and tissue TCR repertoires likely differ from those in blood. Naive subsets generally had larger estimated clonotype richness than memory subsets. The small number of donors limited the genetic and exposure-history diversity represented. When four donors were compared, the shared fraction of clonotypes was about 5.5% for naive CD4, less than 4% for naive CD8, more than 2% for memory CD4, and 0.4% for memory CD8. Incomplete sequencing was indicated by rarefaction of sorted-subset datasets, despite the large sequencing depth. Clonotypes shared by all four sorted-subset donors showed higher generation probabilities than non-shared clonotypes.

The chain employs TRBV27 and TRBJ2-7; TRBD2 might be the D gene, on 6 matching bases. Sample: naive CD8+ T cells sorted from blood. What this sample's cell subset or site label stands for: CD45RA+CCR7+. The sequence came from a man aged 25-45 years in good health. Here is the DNA: TGTGCCAGCAGTCCCCAAGTACTAGCTTACCCCTACGAGCAGTACTTC. Translated, it reads CASSPQVLAYPYEQYF.